Shown below are 14 T cell receptor beta chains from a single sample sequenced in a study of vaccination and CD4 T cells after COVID-19. Treatment given: roughly nine-day PBMC culture with coronavirus spike peptide pools or control peptides (ViraFEST assay). Their antigens are not known. Sequence data for DNA of cultured CD4+ T cells were generated by the Oncomine TCR Beta short-read assay. TCRdb passed the PCR reads through MiXCR, listing each CDR3 protein once. The data show 10,000 to 15,000 distinct CDR3 sequences, roughly 74% seen once. This specimen was CD4+ T cells from blood, cultured in vitro, taken after SARS-CoV-2 vaccination. The receptor source for this set is a human donor who received a COVID-19 vaccine.

This rearrangement joins TRBV19 to TRBJ1-5; TRBD1 agrees at 10 bases. This CDR3 comprises 15 residues. V was clipped by 5 bases and J by 6 bases; unmatched bases: 7. From germline, CDR1 is LNHDA and CDR2 SQIVND (reference sequence). CDR3 nucleotide sequence: TGTGCCAGTAGTCAGACAGGGGGCTCGGGTCAGCCCCAGCATTTT. It is translated as CASSQTGGSGQPQHF.

V is TRBV20-1 and J is TRBJ2-3; 11 bases fit TRBD2. The CDR3 contains 14 residues. Trimming at V came to 6 bases and at J to 4 bases, leaving 6 bases not matched to a gene. Germline V gene lookup returns CDR1 DFQATT and CDR2 SNEGSKA (reference sequence). The CDR3 here is CSAATSGAADTQYF. The CDR3, as DNA: TGCAGTGCCGCGACTAGCGGGGCTGCAGATACGCAGTATTTT.

This clonotype was picked up one time. The CDR3 is CASSSLGGRGQPQHF. The CDR3 bases are TGCGCCAGCTCCTCACTTGGGGGCAGGGGACAGCCCCAGCATTTT. V and J are TRBV10-2 and TRBJ1-5; D is perhaps TRBD1 (6 bases). V lost 8 bases to trimming and J lost 7 bases, with 21 bases between them. Germline V gene sequence: CDR1 WSHSY, CDR2 SAAADI. This CDR3 has 15 amino acids.

In this sample, this clonotype turned up once. V usage is TRBV5-1 and J usage is TRBJ1-2; D remains unclear. CDR1 is SGHRS, CDR2 YFSETQ, per germline. This CDR3 has 14 amino acids. Trimming removed 6 bases from V and 0 bases from J, with 12 bases in between. CDR3 loop: CASKLAVANYGYTF. The CDR3 DNA follows: TGCGCCAGCAAGTTAGCAGTTGCTAACTATGGCTACACCTTC. Together with reference TRBV5-1 and TRBJ1-2, the CDR3 gives the full variable domain: KAGVTQTPRYLIKTRGQQVTLSCSPISGHRSVSWYQQTPGQGLQFLFEYFSETQRNKGNFPGRFSGRQFSNSRSEMNVSTLELGDSALYLCASKLAVANYGYTFGSGTRLTVV.

CDR3 residues: CASRVALNTEAFF. For the CDR3, the DNA is TGTGCCTCCCGCGTGGCGTTGAACACTGAAGCTTTCTTT. J is TRBJ1-1 and V is TRBV12-3 or TRBV12-4; D not resolved. The CDR3 is 13 amino acids. V was shortened by 11 bases and J by 0 bases, with 13 bases between the two germline ends.

The table lists this clonotype with a count of one. The chain joins TRBV2 to TRBJ2-5; D ambiguous. V dropped 3 bases and J dropped 4 bases, with 9 bases sitting between them. The CDR3 contains 13 residues. Germline CDR1 and CDR2: SNHLY and FYNNEI. The CDR3 region is CASSDQVPETQYF. CDR3 DNA sequence: TGTGCCAGCAGTGATCAAGTTCCAGAGACCCAGTACTTC.

The rearrangement uses TRBV20-1 and TRBJ1-6; no reliable D call. Germline V CDR1 and CDR2: DFQATT, SNEGSKA (reference sequence). Trimming removed 5 bases at V and 7 bases at J, with 12 bases between. CDR3 length: 13 residues. CDR3 sequence: CSAPADGNSPLHF. The CDR3 DNA reads as TGCAGTGCTCCAGCCGACGGCAATTCACCCCTCCACTTT.

The gene calls are TRBV5-4 and TRBJ2-3; 7 nucleotides align to TRBD2. After removal of 3 bases from V and 2 bases from J, the junction contained 9 bases not matched to a gene. The CDR3 covers 16 residues. The germline gives CDR1 SGHNT, CDR2 YYREEE (reference sequence). The CDR3 reads CASSSGLEGATDTQYF. CDR3 in DNA: TGTGCCAGCAGCTCAGGACTAGAAGGGGCCACAGATACGCAGTATTTT.

The chain combines TRBV7-6 with TRBJ2-3, with D perhaps TRBD2 (5 bases). Trimming left V 3 bases short and J 2 bases short, with 12 bases between. The CDR3 runs 15 residues. Germline V gives CDR1 SGHVS, CDR2 FNYEAQ. DNA for the CDR3: TGTGCCAGCAGCTTTACGGGAATAATCACAGATACGCAGTATTTT. Its protein is CASSFTGIITDTQYF.

This clonotype appeared once. This rearrangement joins TRBV27 to TRBJ1-1, with no clear D. CDR1 and CDR2 from the germline V gene are MNHEY and SMNVEV (reference sequence). The CDR3 has 14 residues. The V gene lost 2 bases and the J gene lost 0 bases, with 7 bases spanning the gap. CDR3 in DNA: TGTGCCAGCAGTTTAGGGTACATGAACACTGAAGCTTTCTTT. This translates into CASSLGYMNTEAFF.

The gene calls are TRBV6-5 and TRBJ2-7, with a weak D call TRBD2 (5 bases). Trimming took off 0 bases at V and 6 bases at J, with 6 bases between the two ends. The CDR3 is 12 amino acids. Germline-derived CDR1 and CDR2 are MNHEY and SVGAGI. CDR3 sequence reads: CASSYSLGEQYF. CDR3 DNA sequence: TGTGCCAGCAGTTACTCACTAGGCGAGCAGTACTTC.

The V call is TRBV2, the J call TRBJ1-2; no firm D call. V was pared by 2 bases and J by 4 bases, with 5 bases between. Germline lookup yields CDR1 SNHLY and CDR2 FYNNEI. The CDR3 is made up of 12 amino acids. The CDR3 loop reads CASSESLYGYTF. CDR3 DNA: TGTGCCAGCAGTGAAAGTCTCTATGGCTACACCTTC.

The chain is built from TRBV27 and TRBJ1-1; D remains ambiguous. The CDR3 covers 14 residues. The V end lost 7 bases, the J end lost 1 base, and 13 bases lay between the germline ends. Germline loops: CDR1 MNHEY, CDR2 SMNVEV (reference sequence). The CDR3 protein is CASTEHPRNTEAFF. The DNA for the CDR3 is TGTGCCAGCACCGAACACCCGAGGAACACTGAAGCTTTCTTT.

V is TRBV12-3 or TRBV12-4 and J is TRBJ1-6, with D unclear. V lost 6 bases, J lost 0 bases, and 18 bases lay in between. The CDR3 runs 18 residues. The CDR3 DNA follows: TGTGCCAGCAGCCGGACGGGGAAGAGGAGCTCCTATAATTCACCCCTCCACTTT. It yields the protein CASSRTGKRSSYNSPLHF.